These 24 T cell receptor beta chains originate from one sample sequenced in a study of chemoradiotherapy in HPV16-positive cancers. Some clones are missing from TCRdb's copy, which holds only in-frame ones; the method was immunoSEQ multiplex PCR. The sample holds about 3,000 clones, over 80% seen once. The sequences come from blood, collected from a patient who underwent chemoradiotherapy. The source is a human donor with HPV-associated anogenital cancer.

This chain links TRBV18 with TRBJ2-1; no clear D gene. The CDR3 is 15 amino acids. Germline V lookup: CDR1 KGHSH, CDR2 LQKENI. The V end was cut by 1 base, the J end by 0 bases, with 7 bases between. The CDR3 is CASSPLRSSYNEQFF. CDR3 nucleotides: TGTGCCAGCTCACCACTTAGGAGCTCCTACAATGAGCAGTTCTTC.

This clone occurred once. The J gene is TRBJ1-5, the V gene TRBV5-1; no firm D call. The V gene lost 0 bases and the J gene lost 2 bases, with 9 bases spanning the gap. Germline CDR1 SGHRS, CDR2 YFSETQ. The length of the CDR3 is 15 residues. The DNA of the CDR3 is TGCGCCAGCAGCTTGGCCCCCGGGGGCAATCAGCCCCAGCATTTT. This encodes CASSLAPGGNQPQHF.

This clone was counted a few times. The genes are TRBV30 and TRBJ1-5; 8 bases line up with TRBD1. Germline-derived CDR1 and CDR2 are GTSNPN and SVGIG (reference sequence). The CDR3 length is 12 residues. Trimming took 4 bases from V and 4 from J; bases not matched to a gene: 0. The CDR3 DNA sequence: TGTGCCTGGAACAGGGGGAATCAGCCCCAGCATTTT. Its translation is CAWNRGNQPQHF.

This sequence joins TRBV6-6 and TRBJ2-5; 8 positions match TRBD1. The CDR3 loop spans 14 amino acids. V dropped 7 bases and J dropped 2; count of bases not matched to a gene: 6. From germline, CDR1 is MNHNY and CDR2 SVGAGI (reference sequence). The CDR3 reads CASNLQGGQETQYF. Written as DNA, the CDR3 is TGTGCCAGCAATCTACAGGGGGGACAAGAGACCCAGTACTTC.

This sequence joins TRBV10-3 and TRBJ1-2; possible D gene TRBD1, 6 bases. V dropped 11 bases and J dropped 6 bases, with 22 bases sitting between them. This CDR3 has 14 residues. The germline CDR1 and CDR2 sequences are ENHRY and SYGVKD. As DNA, the CDR3 is TGTGCCTCCTCCTCGGGGGGCCCCCGAAATGGCTACACCTTC. As protein: CASSSGGPRNGYTF.

The chain recombines TRBV6-5 with TRBJ1-1; D perhaps matches TRBD1 (6 bases). The CDR3 sequence is 14 residues long. The germline V gene has CDR1 MNHEY and CDR2 SVGAGI. Between the trimmed V and J ends, which lost 5 bases and 3 bases, there was a span of 13 bases. The CDR3 is CASSTRQAYTEAFF. The CDR3 DNA follows: TGTGCCAGCAGTACGCGACAGGCCTACACTGAAGCTTTCTTT.

This clone was detected a few times. CDR3 coding DNA: TGTGCCAGCAGCTCAGTCTCCTACGAGCAGTACGTC. It specifies CASSSVSYEQYV. J is TRBJ2-7 and V is TRBV7-9; D unclear. The germline V gene has CDR1 SEHNR and CDR2 FQNEAQ (reference sequence). The V gene lost 4 bases and the J gene lost 0 bases, with 4 bases spanning the gap. This CDR3 region has 12 residues.

This clone was recorded a few times. The gene calls are TRBV30 and TRBJ1-2; no clear D gene. The V and J ends lost 4 bases and 4 bases respectively, with 13 bases between them. Germline V gives CDR1 GTSNPN, CDR2 SVGIG (reference sequence). CDR3 length: 13 residues. CDR3 region: CAWKIRNTYGYTF. CDR3 bases: TGTGCCTGGAAGATCCGGAACACCTATGGCTACACCTTC.

The V call is TRBV18, the J call TRBJ2-7; 11 bases align to TRBD2. V shed 3 bases and J 2 bases; nucleotides not matched to a gene: 3. Germline CDR1 is KGHSH and CDR2 is LQKENI. The CDR3 runs to 15 residues. The CDR3 coding sequence is TGTGCCAGCTCACCGACTAGCGGGACCACCTACGAGCAGTACTTC. The encoded protein is CASSPTSGTTYEQYF.

V is TRBV5-1 and J is TRBJ1-2; D is perhaps TRBD1 (5 bases). V was clipped by 0 bases and J by 6 bases, with 9 bases between them. Germline V gene sequence: CDR1 SGHRS, CDR2 YFSETQ. This CDR3 has 13 residues. CDR3 nucleotide sequence: TGCGCCAGCAGCTTGGAGGGGATCCATGGCTACACCTTC. This translates into CASSLEGIHGYTF.

The chain links TRBV2 to TRBJ1-5; D possibly corresponds to TRBD1 (5 bases). Trimming took off 6 bases at V and 7 bases at J, with 16 bases between the two ends. In germline, CDR1 is SNHLY, CDR2 FYNNEI. The CDR3 spans 14 residues. The CDR3 DNA sequence: TGTGCCAGCAGGGCAGGGAGCGGGGGACAGCCCCAGCATTTT. This sequence encodes CASRAGSGGQPQHF.

V usage is TRBV30 and J usage is TRBJ1-1; D gene uncertain. V lost 8 bases, J lost 0 bases, and 7 bases lay in between. The CDR3 spans 11 residues. Germline-derived CDR1 and CDR2 are GTSNPN and SVGIG (reference sequence). The CDR3 nucleotides are TGTGCCGGTATTATGAACACTGAAGCTTTCTTT. Translated: CAGIMNTEAFF. Full variable domain (outside the CDR3, taken from reference TRBV30 and TRBJ1-1): SQTIHQWPATLVQPVGSPLSLECTVEGTSNPNLYWYRQAAGRGLQLLFYSVGIGQISSEVPQNLSASRPQDRQFILSSKKLLLSDSGFYLCAGIMNTEAFFGQGTRLTVV.

This sequence joins TRBV4-1 and TRBJ2-1; TRBD1 matches at 7 bases. The J segment lost 4 bases and the V segment lost 5 bases, leaving 5 bases of the junction unmatched. The V gene's germline CDR1 is MGHRA and CDR2 YSYEKL. CDR3 length: 14 residues. The CDR3, as DNA: TGCGCCAGCAGCGACGCACAGGGGTACAATGAGCAGTTCTTC. Protein product: CASSDAQGYNEQFF.

This clone is categorized as large. V and J are TRBV28 and TRBJ1-4; 9 nucleotides align to TRBD1. CDR3 length: 15 residues. The V and J ends lost 6 bases and 8 bases, in that order; junction bases with no gene match: 10. Germline V gives CDR1 MDHEN, CDR2 SYDVKM. The CDR3 reads CASSFEQGAGEKLFF. CDR3 DNA: TGTGCCAGCAGCTTCGAACAGGGGGCTGGGGAAAAACTGTTTTTT.

This sequence joins TRBV6-5 and TRBJ2-7; 7 bases match TRBD1. The germline CDR1 and CDR2 sequences are MNHEY and SVGAGI. The CDR3 spans 15 residues. The V gene end was trimmed by 2 bases and the J gene end by 3 bases; junction bases not matched to a gene: 7. The CDR3 bases are TGTGCCAGCAGTTACGGGACAGAGGGTAACTACGAGCAGTACTTC. Protein product: CASSYGTEGNYEQYF.

The chain employs TRBV14 and TRBJ1-2; unclear D gene. Germline V lookup: CDR1 SGHDN, CDR2 FVKESK. CDR3 length equals 11 residues. V was pared by 1 base and J by 7 bases, with 4 bases between. The CDR3 DNA follows: TGTGCCAGCAGCCAAGGGGGTGGCTACACCTTC. Protein: CASSQGGGYTF. Full variable domain (remainder filled in from reference TRBV14 and TRBJ1-2): EAGVTQFPSHSVIEKGQTVTLRCDPISGHDNLYWYRRVMGKEIKFLLHFVKESKQDESGMPNNRFLAERTGGTYSTLKVQPAELEDSGVYFCASSQGGGYTFGSGTRLTVV.

The genes are TRBV30 and TRBJ2-7, with D perhaps matching TRBD2 (6 bases). V was pared by 7 bases and J by 3 bases, with 16 bases between. The germline gives CDR1 GTSNPN, CDR2 SVGIG (reference sequence). The length of the CDR3 is 13 residues. The CDR3 is CASLGDGGYEQYF. The CDR3 bases are TGTGCCTCCCTGGGGGACGGGGGCTACGAGCAGTACTTC.

The chain combines TRBV4-2 with TRBJ1-6; no definite D call. This CDR3 region has 14 residues. Germline CDR1 and CDR2: LGHNA and YNFKEQ. The V end was cut by 0 bases, the J end by 11 bases, with 11 bases between. The chain's CDR3 is CASSQDLTMPPLHF. The CDR3 nucleotides read TGTGCCAGCAGCCAAGATCTTACCATGCCACCCCTCCACTTT.

The chain recombines TRBV19 with TRBJ2-1; TRBD2 aligns across 11 bases. Germline CDR1 LNHDA, CDR2 SQIVND (reference sequence). The CDR3 runs 14 residues. The ends lost 9 bases at V and 5 bases at J; junction bases unmatched: 6. CDR3 DNA: TGTGCCAGACAAAGACTAGCGGGGAACAATGAGCAGTTCTTC. Protein: CARQRLAGNNEQFF.

The chain has TRBV5-1 and TRBJ2-7, with 11 bases lining up with TRBD1. This CDR3 has 13 amino acids. The ends lost 7 bases at V and 5 bases at J; junction bases unmatched: 5. Germline CDR1 SGHRS, CDR2 YFSETQ. CDR3: CASLDRGQDEQYF. CDR3 sequence (DNA): TGCGCCAGCCTGGACAGGGGGCAGGACGAGCAGTACTTC.

The chain recombines TRBV9 with TRBJ2-5; 12 nucleotides agree with TRBD2. The V and J ends lost 2 bases and 4 bases, in that order; junction bases with no gene match: 6. The CDR3 runs 16 residues. Germline V gives CDR1 SGDLS, CDR2 YYNGEE. In DNA, the CDR3 is TGTGCCAGCAGCGTCGGACTAGCGGGGATGCGAGAGACCCAGTACTTC. Translating gives CASSVGLAGMRETQYF.

This clone was detected a few times. This may stem from a read error, because a much larger clone lies one nucleotide away. Other DNA sequences within the sample encode an identical CDR3. The chain recombines TRBV6-1 with TRBJ2-7; D gene unclear. The CDR3 is 9 amino acids. Looked up from germline, CDR1 is MNHNS and CDR2 is SASEGT. With 4 bases removed from V and 6 bases from J, the gap between germline ends came to 1 base. The CDR3 nucleotides read TGTGCCAGCAGTGTCGAGCAGTACTTC. Amino acids: CASSVEQYF.

The chain is built from TRBV4-1 and TRBJ2-7; D not certain. The germline CDR1 and CDR2 sequences are MGHRA and YSYEKL. V lost 1 base and J lost 0, with 7 bases in between. This CDR3 contains 14 residues. CDR3: CASSQAQHSYEQYF. As DNA, the CDR3 is TGCGCCAGCAGCCAAGCCCAGCACTCCTACGAGCAGTACTTC.

The count of this clone is one. In DNA form, the CDR3 reads TGTGCCAGCAGCCAACTGAAATCAGATACGCAGTATTTT. Its protein is CASSQLKSDTQYF. The chain uses TRBV6-6 and TRBJ2-3; D is undetermined. This CDR3 is 13 amino acids long. Germline values: CDR1 MNHNY, CDR2 SVGAGI (reference sequence). Trimming removed 6 bases at V and 4 bases at J, with 11 bases between.